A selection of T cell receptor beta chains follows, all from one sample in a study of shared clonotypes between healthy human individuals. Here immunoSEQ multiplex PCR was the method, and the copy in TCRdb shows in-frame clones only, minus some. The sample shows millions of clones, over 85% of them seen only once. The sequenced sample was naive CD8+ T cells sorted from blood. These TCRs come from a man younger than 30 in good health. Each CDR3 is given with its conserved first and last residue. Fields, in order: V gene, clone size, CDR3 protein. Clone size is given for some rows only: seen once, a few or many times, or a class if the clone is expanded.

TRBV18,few,CASSPSDNTEAFF
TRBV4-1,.,CASSPGLAETYNEQFF
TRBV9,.,CASSVTGTTNEKLFF
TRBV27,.,CASSHGTGAEAFF
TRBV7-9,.,CASSLASDTQYF
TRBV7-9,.,CASQSTTGNLGTDTQYF
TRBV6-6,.,CASGANEQFF
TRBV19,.,CASSILPGETEQFF
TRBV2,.,CASSERDRAEKLFF
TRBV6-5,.,CASSYAEGVNYGYTF
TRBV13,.,CASGLGFSTYEQYF
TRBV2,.,CASRLGQGPKNTEAFF
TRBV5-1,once,CASSLEYSDTEAFF
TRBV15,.,CAPAWGHEQYF
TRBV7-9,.,CASSFGTGSPGELFF
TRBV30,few,CAWGVAGASYEQYF
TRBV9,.,CASSVARDLQETQYF
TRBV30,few,CAWSVKDREVNYGYTF
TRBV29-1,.,CSGMDRGRETQYF
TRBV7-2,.,CASSFGFLGGAYEQYF
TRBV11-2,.,CASSPTGTGIDEQYF
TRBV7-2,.,CASSPGTEIYNSPLHF
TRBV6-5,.,CASSYGGGIYTGELFF
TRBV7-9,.,CASSYLAGNTGELFF
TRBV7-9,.,CASSLVYAYTDTQYF
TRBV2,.,CASSDSEAANTGELFF
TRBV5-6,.,CASGMRLQGGTEAFF
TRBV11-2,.,CASSLVGPNEQFF
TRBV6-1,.,CASSGIRGMELRSSYEQYF
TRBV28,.,CASSYPGYEQYF
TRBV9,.,CASSVDTMNTEAFF
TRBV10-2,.,CASRLPTVEDSGANVLTF
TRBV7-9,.,CASSSDRGIQPQHF
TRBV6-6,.,CASNPAGANYGYTF
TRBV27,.,CASSSKGIVQPQHF
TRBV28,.,CASSLRGDGNQPQHF
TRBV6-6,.,CASSYSMAVSYEQYF
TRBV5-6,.,CASSSGLEHYEQYF
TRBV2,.,CASNFGLAEDNEQFF
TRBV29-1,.,CSVDGVLGDTEAFF
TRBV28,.,CASSLDRFYEQYF
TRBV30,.,CAWSWAREYNEQFF
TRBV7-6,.,CASSSRPIDRGGSSPLHF
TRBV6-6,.,CASSYLLAASTDTQYF
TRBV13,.,CASSSLAGRLHGYTF
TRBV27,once,CASSLTGPSSYNEQFF
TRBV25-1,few,CASRDGGSYNEQFF
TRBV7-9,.,CASSLSRVANTGELFF
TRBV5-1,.,CASSSGQPGEQYF
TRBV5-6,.,CASSSSRDTEAFF
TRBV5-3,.,CGRKREASYNEQFF
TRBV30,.,CAWSVKGRAETQYF
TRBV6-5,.,CASSYSGPGNVLTF
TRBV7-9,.,CASSPNRDRAEQFF